This entry lists 2 T cell receptor beta chains sequenced from one sample in a study of T cells in Graves' hyperthyroidism and ophthalmopathy. TCR beta CDR3 regions were amplified from RNA. First-round RT-PCR with HTBI primers amplified the TCR CDR3 region. A single record per CDR3 protein comes from TCRdb applying MiXCR to the multiplex PCR reads. The table has 350,000 or so distinct CDR3 sequences, 17% seen once. The sequencing sample was made of blood. These receptors all come from a woman in her twenties or thirties with Graves' hyperthyroidism that later progressed to Graves' ophthalmopathy.

This clonotype was observed a few times. The chain employs TRBV5-5 and TRBJ1-2; 9 nucleotides agree with TRBD1. The germline gives CDR1 SGHKS, CDR2 YYEKEE (reference sequence). This CDR3 contains 15 residues. After removal of 0 bases from V and 10 bases from J, the junction contained 10 bases not matched to a gene. CDR3 amino acids: CASSLGPGTGIFYTF. The CDR3 DNA follows: TGTGCCAGCAGCTTGGGCCCCGGGACAGGGATATTCTACACCTTC.

This clonotype was seen at least ten times. The CDR3 DNA is TGTGCCAGCAGTTACTCGGGGAGCATCGACTATGGCTACACCTTC. Translated: CASSYSGSIDYGYTF. The chain uses TRBV6-2 or TRBV6-3 and TRBJ1-2; D not certain. Trimming stripped 0 bases from V and 3 bases from J, with 11 bases between. The CDR3 spans 15 residues. CDR1 is MNHEY and CDR2 is SVGEGT in the germline V gene.